What follows describes a single TCR beta chain. Its target is not known. Patients who had autoimmune disease history or got systemic immunosuppression were left out. Assay used: immunoSEQ multiplex PCR; TCRdb lists only in-frame clones, some missing. The table includes about 14,000 clones, 91% detected once. This entry comes from a study of OX40 agonist ivuxolimab in advanced cancers. Findings and caveats of the study: At 0.1 to 3.0 mg/kg, CD4+ and CD8+ blood T cells expanded clonally by week 6.

The sample in question was CD4+ or CD8+ T cells sorted from blood, obtained in a trial of the OX40 agonist ivuxolimab. The source of this sequence is an adult with an advanced solid tumor such as melanoma, head and neck, liver or kidney cancer.

The CDR3 loop is CASISGLAGYNEQFF. CDR3 coding DNA: TGTGCCAGCATTTCGGGACTAGCGGGCTACAATGAGCAGTTCTTC. The chain couples TRBV28 to TRBJ2-1; 12 bases agree with TRBD2. From germline, CDR1 is MDHEN and CDR2 SYDVKM. After removal of 7 bases from V and 3 bases from J, the junction contained 4 bases not matched to a gene. The CDR3 is 15 residues long.